The next 13 T cell receptor beta chains were all read from a single sample in a study of T cells after yellow fever vaccination. TCRdb reanalysed the 5' RACE reads using MiXCR and keeps one entry per CDR3 protein. The sample yields more than 300,000 distinct CDR3 sequences, about 10% seen once. Sequenced material: CD4+ T cells sorted from PBMCs, taken 45 days after the yellow fever booster vaccination. The origin of the receptors is a man aged 18 to 30 who received the YFV17D yellow fever vaccine.

At least ten counts were recorded for this clonotype. The chain couples TRBV10-2 to TRBJ2-4; possibly TRBD2 for D (5 bases). This CDR3 has 17 residues. Germline CDR1 reads WSHSY; CDR2 reads SAAADI. V was shortened by 5 bases and J by 0 bases, with 17 bases between the two germline ends. The CDR3 spells CASSKSLIGLAKNIQYF. The DNA for the CDR3 is TGCGCCAGCAGTAAGAGCCTCATAGGACTAGCCAAAAACATTCAGTACTTC.

The chain carries TRBV7-9 and TRBJ2-5; D assignment may be TRBD1 or TRBD2 (5 bases each). Trimming left V 5 bases short and J 5 bases short, with 15 bases between. The CDR3 runs to 14 residues. The germline CDR1 and CDR2 sequences are SEHNR and FQNEAQ (reference sequence). CDR3 residues: CASSPARGGETQYF. CDR3 DNA: TGTGCCAGCAGCCCTGCTAGGGGCGGGGAGACCCAGTACTTC.

This clonotype has only a few counts. The rearrangement joins TRBV4-3 to TRBJ1-2; D possibly corresponds to TRBD1 (6 bases). The V gene lost 4 bases and the J gene lost 3 bases, with 12 bases spanning the gap. The CDR3 contains 14 residues. Germline V gene sequence: CDR1 LGHNA, CDR2 YSLEER. In DNA form, the CDR3 reads TGCGCCAGCAGCCCTCGGACAGCTTACTATGGCTACACCTTC. It codes for CASSPRTAYYGYTF.

This chain uses TRBV6-5 with TRBJ1-5, with D unclear. Per the germline V gene, CDR1 is MNHEY and CDR2 is SVGAGI. This CDR3 spans 14 amino acids. Trimming shortened V by 1 base and J by 3 bases, and 7 bases separated the two germline ends. CDR3 protein: CASSYLSVNQPQHF. The CDR3 DNA reads TGTGCCAGCAGTTACTTGTCAGTCAATCAGCCCCAGCATTTT.

This clonotype was counted many times. The chain couples TRBV9 to TRBJ2-3, with TRBD1 matching 7 bases. The ends lost 0 bases at V and 1 base at J; junction bases unmatched: 5. The CDR3 is made up of 16 amino acids. The germline CDR1 and CDR2 sequences are SGDLS and YYNGEE. The DNA for the CDR3 is TGTGCCAGCAGCGTAGCTTCAGGACAGGGCACAGATACGCAGTATTTT. Protein product: CASSVASGQGTDTQYF.

There are a few counts of this clonotype. This chain joins TRBV28 and TRBJ2-7; TRBD1 agrees at 9 bases. V lost 5 bases to trimming and J lost 6 bases; unmatched junction nucleotides: 14. Germline assignment: CDR1 MDHEN and CDR2 SYDVKM. The CDR3 contains 16 residues. The CDR3 region has the DNA TGTGCCAGCAGTGTGGGGCCGGGACAGGGACGGTCCGAGCAGTACGTC. Translating gives CASSVGPGQGRSEQYV.

The J gene is TRBJ2-1, the V gene TRBV7-2; TRBD2 agrees at 7 bases. This CDR3 is 13 amino acids long. The ends lost 4 bases at V and 7 bases at J; junction bases unmatched: 4. The V gene's germline CDR1 is SGHTA and CDR2 FQGNSA. The CDR3 bases are TGTGCCAGCAGCTCCCGGGGGGAGAATGAGCAGTTCTTC. This gives the protein CASSSRGENEQFF.

The rearrangement uses TRBV4-3 and TRBJ1-2, with D unresolved. CDR1 and CDR2 from the germline V gene are LGHNA and YSLEER. Trimming pared 0 bases from V and 4 bases from J, leaving 9 bases between. The CDR3 extends over 14 amino acids. CDR3 nucleotides: TGCGCCAGCAGCCAAGAAGGACGGCCCTATGGCTACACCTTC. The encoded protein is CASSQEGRPYGYTF.

The V and J genes are TRBV5-5 and TRBJ1-5, with D possibly matching TRBD1 (6 bases). Trimming cost V 1 base and J 2 bases, with 13 bases left between them. Germline V gene data show CDR1 as SGHKS and CDR2 as YYEKEE (reference sequence). This CDR3 is built from 16 residues. In DNA form, the CDR3 reads TGTGCCAGCAGCTTGTCTACAGGGTACGGCAATCAGCCCCAGCATTTT. This encodes CASSLSTGYGNQPQHF.

This chain joins TRBV5-1 and TRBJ2-3; no clear D gene. From germline, CDR1 is SGHRS and CDR2 YFSETQ. Trimming took off 4 bases at V and 4 bases at J, with 10 bases between the two ends. CDR3 length equals 13 residues. CDR3 coding DNA: TGCGCCAGCAGCATGCCGGGTGCAGATACGCAGTATTTT. It encodes CASSMPGADTQYF.

This chain joins TRBV7-9 and TRBJ2-2, with D perhaps assigned TRBD1 or TRBD2 (5 bases each). The CDR3 consists of 16 residues. V shed 5 bases and J shed 2 bases, with 15 bases lying between them. Germline CDR1 SEHNR, CDR2 FQNEAQ (reference sequence). CDR3 sequence (DNA): TGTGCCAGCAGCCGTCACCGGGGCTCAAACACCGGGGAGCTGTTTTTT. It codes for CASSRHRGSNTGELFF.

In this sample, this clonotype turned up a few times. V gene TRBV4-3 combines with J gene TRBJ2-4; 12 bases agree with TRBD1. Germline CDR1 reads LGHNA; CDR2 reads YSLEER. The CDR3 is 17 residues long. V lost 0 bases, J lost 15 bases, and 15 bases stayed unmatched. The CDR3 DNA reads TGCGCCAGCAGCCAAGACGGAACTCCGGGACAGGGGGCGGTGATGTACTTC. It is translated as CASSQDGTPGQGAVMYF.

In its sample, this clonotype was seen many times. The rearrangement links TRBV4-2 to TRBJ2-7; 9 nucleotides match TRBD1. Per germline, CDR1 LGHNA and CDR2 YNFKEQ. This CDR3 is 15 amino acids long. V shed 0 bases and J 4 bases; nucleotides not matched to a gene: 4. CDR3 DNA sequence: TGTGCCAGCAGCCAAGATAGGGGACAGGGATACGAGCAGTACTTC. Its protein product is CASSQDRGQGYEQYF.